This record concerns one T cell receptor beta chain sequence. The use of a sample-barcoded 5' primer and a J-beta primer mix characterized a second PCR of roughly 6 to 11 cycles. TCRdb used MiXCR to reprocess the 5' RACE reads, holding one entry per CDR3 protein. The sample contains approximately 690,000 distinct CDR3 sequences, around 38% of which appear only once. This entry is derived from a study of blood T cells in healthy people across ages. Germline trimming cut 4 bases from V and 3 bases from J; bases unmatched to any gene: 5. The CDR3 loop spans 14 amino acids. CDR1 SGHDT and CDR2 YYEEEE come from the germline V gene.

This sequence was found in an older man in good health. The rearrangement links TRBV5-6 to TRBJ2-5, with 8 bases lining up with TRBD2. Sequencing used blood. CDR3: CASSAPGLEETQYF. CDR3 in DNA: TGTGCCAGCAGCGCTCCGGGACTAGAAGAGACCCAGTACTTC.